This T cell receptor beta chain is from a study of blood T cell repertoires in COVID-19. In the authors' methods: Amplification from reference gene primers served as the basis for estimated nucleated cell counts. Libraries were prepared by immunoSEQ multiplex PCR; TCRdb keeps only in-frame clonotypes and omits some of them. That table gives V, J and clone size, and the DNA gave D and trimming. The data show around 67,000 clones, with roughly 85% seen just once and around 20% held by the top ten. V lost 0 bases to trimming and J lost 2 bases, with 10 bases between them. CDR1 and CDR2 from the germline V gene are SGHDT and YYEEEE. This CDR3 region has 15 residues.

The sample taken for sequencing was peripheral blood. The chain joins TRBV5-6 to TRBJ2-3, with D possibly TRBD1 on 5 matching bases. The origin of this receptor is a woman older than 75 with acute or convalescent COVID-19. The CDR3 nucleotides read TGTGCCAGCAGCTTGGCCAGGGCCTTCACAGATACGCAGTATTTT. Its translation: CASSLARAFTDTQYF.